The 17 T cell receptor beta chains given below trace back to one sample, sequenced in a study of immune evolution from preneoplasia to lung adenocarcinoma. Repertoires were generated with immunoSEQ multiplex PCR, while TCRdb's copy carries only in-frame clones and drops some. The table lists about 11,000 clones, about four fifths of them singletons. Sequenced input: FFPE minimally invasive lung adenocarcinoma tissue. These receptors originate from a person in their sixties or seventies with lung adenocarcinoma.

The chain links TRBV7-9 to TRBJ1-1; the match to TRBD1 covers 8 bases. Germline V CDR1 and CDR2: SEHNR, FQNEAQ (reference sequence). This CDR3 is built from 15 residues. J gave up 13 bases and V 6 bases, and 19 bases lay outside the gene matches. CDR3 residues: CASSRTTQGAPGDFF. CDR3 in DNA: TGTGCCAGCAGTCGAACTACGCAGGGGGCCCCTGGGGATTTCTTT.

The CDR3 nucleotides read TGTGCCAGCAGCTTGTTGGACACAGATACGCAGTATTTT. It yields the protein CASSLLDTDTQYF. This sequence joins TRBV5-5 and TRBJ2-3; D gene ambiguous. Per the germline V gene, CDR1 is SGHKS and CDR2 is YYEKEE (reference sequence). The V end was cut by 1 base, the J end by 2 bases, with 5 bases between. The CDR3 sequence is 13 residues long.

The gene calls are TRBV6-5 and TRBJ1-1, with D maybe TRBD1 (6 bases). The V gene lost 6 bases and the J gene lost 10 bases, with 15 bases spanning the gap. The CDR3 runs to 12 residues. In germline, CDR1 is MNHEY, CDR2 SVGAGI. CDR3 DNA: TGTGCCAGCAGCCACAGGGTCTTGGGAGCTTTCTTT. This codes for CASSHRVLGAFF.

The V and J genes are TRBV2 and TRBJ2-5; the D call may be TRBD1 or TRBD2 (6 bases each). V was clipped by 6 bases and J by 4 bases, with 18 bases between them. The CDR3 contains 15 residues. CDR1 SNHLY and CDR2 FYNNEI come from the germline V gene. CDR3 DNA sequence: TGTGCCAGCAGGAGGGCTGGGGGGCTCCTAGAGACCCAGTACTTC. This gives the protein CASRRAGGLLETQYF. Combining the CDR3 with reference TRBV2 and TRBJ2-5 gives the whole variable domain EPEVTQTPSHQVTQMGQEVILRCVPISNHLYFYWYRQILGQKVEFLVSFYNNEISEKSEIFDDQFSVERPDGSNFTLKIRSTKLEDSAMYFCASRRAGGLLETQYFGPGTRLLVL.

The table lists this clone with a few counts. CDR3 bases: TGTGCCAGCAACTACTGGGACAGGTTGCGCACCGGGGAGCTGTTTTTT. Encoded protein: CASNYWDRLRTGELFF. The genes are TRBV27 and TRBJ2-2; 8 positions match TRBD1. The germline V gene has CDR1 MNHEY and CDR2 SMNVEV (reference sequence). The CDR3 has 16 residues. V dropped 7 bases and J dropped 4; count of bases not matched to a gene: 11.

The chain couples TRBV30 to TRBJ1-4, with 7 bases identical to TRBD1. This CDR3 comprises 15 residues. J was trimmed by 7 bases and V by 3 bases; bases with no gene match: 11. Germline V gene lookup returns CDR1 GTSNPN and CDR2 SVGIG (reference sequence). This chain's CDR3 is CAWRNRDRGIEKLFF. The CDR3 nucleotides are TGTGCCTGGAGGAACCGGGACAGAGGTATTGAAAAACTGTTTTTT.

This chain joins TRBV27 and TRBJ2-2, with no clear D. V dropped 7 bases and J dropped 3 bases, with 18 bases sitting between them. Germline CDR1 MNHEY, CDR2 SMNVEV (reference sequence). The CDR3 sequence is 16 residues long. In DNA form, the CDR3 reads TGTGCCAGCACCAAGGGCGGTCTTTACCACACCGGGGAGCTGTTTTTT. Amino acid sequence: CASTKGGLYHTGELFF.

This chain joins TRBV28 and TRBJ1-3, with unresolved D. V lost 7 bases to trimming and J lost 0 bases, with 10 bases between them. The CDR3 consists of 14 residues. Germline CDR1 MDHEN, CDR2 SYDVKM. This CDR3 reads CASNEYFSGNTIYF. The CDR3 region has the DNA TGTGCCAGCAATGAGTACTTCTCTGGAAACACCATATATTTT.

J is TRBJ2-7 and V is TRBV27; no definite D call. Trimming removed 5 bases at V and 2 bases at J, with 10 bases between. Germline V gene lookup returns CDR1 MNHEY and CDR2 SMNVEV (reference sequence). This CDR3 has 13 residues. The DNA for the CDR3 is TGTGCCAGCAGTCTCCTCGCGACCTACGAGCAGTACTTC. Translating gives CASSLLATYEQYF.

The J gene is TRBJ2-5, the V gene TRBV5-1, with D maybe TRBD2 (6 bases). The germline V gene has CDR1 SGHRS and CDR2 YFSETQ. The CDR3 has 14 residues. The V end was cut by 1 base, the J end by 4 bases, with 11 bases between. The chain's CDR3 is CASSLTGVGETQYF. Written as DNA, the CDR3 is TGCGCCAGCAGCTTGACGGGGGTCGGAGAGACCCAGTACTTC. Combining the CDR3 with reference TRBV5-1 and TRBJ2-5 gives the whole variable domain KAGVTQTPRYLIKTRGQQVTLSCSPISGHRSVSWYQQTPGQGLQFLFEYFSETQRNKGNFPGRFSGRQFSNSRSEMNVSTLELGDSALYLCASSLTGVGETQYFGPGTRLLVL.

The chain joins TRBV19 to TRBJ1-5, with 10 nucleotides matching TRBD1. CDR1 is LNHDA and CDR2 is SQIVND in the germline V gene (reference sequence). This CDR3 has 16 amino acids. J lost 0 bases, V lost 5 bases, and 4 bases had no gene match. CDR3: CASSPTGGFSNQPQHF. Here the CDR3 DNA reads TGTGCCAGTAGTCCGACAGGGGGCTTTAGCAATCAGCCCCAGCATTTT.

The chain joins TRBV28 to TRBJ2-7; 12 bases match TRBD2. The V segment lost 4 bases and the J segment 3 bases; nucleotides outside the gene matches: 10. Germline assignment: CDR1 MDHEN and CDR2 SYDVKM. This CDR3 has 17 amino acids. The CDR3 here is CASSSTATSGGRYEQYF. The DNA of the CDR3 is TGTGCCAGCAGTTCTACCGCTACTAGCGGGGGGCGCTACGAGCAGTACTTC.

The J gene is TRBJ1-3, the V gene TRBV12-5; perhaps TRBD1 as D (5 bases). Germline-derived CDR1 and CDR2 are LGHNT and FRNRAP. Trimming removed 9 bases at V and 0 bases at J, with 9 bases between. The CDR3 covers 13 residues. The CDR3 loop is CASRANSGNTIYF. Here the CDR3 DNA reads TGTGCTAGCAGGGCAAACTCTGGAAACACCATATATTTT.

The genes are TRBV7-9 and TRBJ2-7; 9 nucleotides match TRBD2. From germline, CDR1 is SEHNR and CDR2 FQNEAQ (reference sequence). With 0 bases clipped from V and 0 bases from J, the junction kept 3 bases outside the gene matches. This CDR3 has 16 residues. The CDR3 coding sequence is TGTGCCAGCAGCTTAGCCCAGCGGGAGGACTCCTACGAGCAGTACTTC. Its protein product is CASSLAQREDSYEQYF. Together with reference TRBV7-9 and TRBJ2-7, the CDR3 gives the full variable domain: DTGVSQNPRHKITKRGQNVTFRCDPISEHNRLYWYRQTLGQGPEFLTYFQNEAQLEKSRLLSDRFSAERPKGSFSTLEIQRTEQGDSAMYLCASSLAQREDSYEQYFGPGTRLTVT.

J is TRBJ2-1 and V is TRBV11-3, with 10 bases aligning to TRBD2. CDR1 and CDR2 from the germline V gene are SGHNT and YENEEA. The CDR3 contains 18 residues. The J segment lost 5 bases and the V segment lost 3 bases, leaving 13 bases of the junction unmatched. This CDR3 reads CASSFFGGRTSGHNEQFF. Here the CDR3 DNA reads TGTGCCAGCAGCTTCTTCGGGGGACGGACTAGCGGCCACAATGAGCAGTTCTTC.

This clone was found once. This chain links TRBV5-1 with TRBJ1-4; D is uncertain. Germline V gene lookup returns CDR1 SGHRS and CDR2 YFSETQ. This CDR3 has 15 amino acids. Trimming removed 0 bases at V and 7 bases at J, with 13 bases between. The CDR3 bases are TGCGCCAGCAGCTTGGCCGTATCGTCGGGTGAAAAACTGTTTTTT. This translates into CASSLAVSSGEKLFF. Looking up the rest from reference TRBV5-1 and TRBJ1-4 gives the full variable domain: KAGVTQTPRYLIKTRGQQVTLSCSPISGHRSVSWYQQTPGQGLQFLFEYFSETQRNKGNFPGRFSGRQFSNSRSEMNVSTLELGDSALYLCASSLAVSSGEKLFFGSGTQLSVL.

The chain combines TRBV19 with TRBJ2-1; 7 bases agree with TRBD2. V was pared by 5 bases and J by 7 bases, with 8 bases of the junction left unmatched. The CDR3 spans 14 residues. Germline CDR1 LNHDA, CDR2 SQIVND (reference sequence). CDR3 nucleotides: TGTGCCAGTAGTTCCCGGACTAGGTGGAATGAGCAGTTCTTC. Translating it yields CASSSRTRWNEQFF.